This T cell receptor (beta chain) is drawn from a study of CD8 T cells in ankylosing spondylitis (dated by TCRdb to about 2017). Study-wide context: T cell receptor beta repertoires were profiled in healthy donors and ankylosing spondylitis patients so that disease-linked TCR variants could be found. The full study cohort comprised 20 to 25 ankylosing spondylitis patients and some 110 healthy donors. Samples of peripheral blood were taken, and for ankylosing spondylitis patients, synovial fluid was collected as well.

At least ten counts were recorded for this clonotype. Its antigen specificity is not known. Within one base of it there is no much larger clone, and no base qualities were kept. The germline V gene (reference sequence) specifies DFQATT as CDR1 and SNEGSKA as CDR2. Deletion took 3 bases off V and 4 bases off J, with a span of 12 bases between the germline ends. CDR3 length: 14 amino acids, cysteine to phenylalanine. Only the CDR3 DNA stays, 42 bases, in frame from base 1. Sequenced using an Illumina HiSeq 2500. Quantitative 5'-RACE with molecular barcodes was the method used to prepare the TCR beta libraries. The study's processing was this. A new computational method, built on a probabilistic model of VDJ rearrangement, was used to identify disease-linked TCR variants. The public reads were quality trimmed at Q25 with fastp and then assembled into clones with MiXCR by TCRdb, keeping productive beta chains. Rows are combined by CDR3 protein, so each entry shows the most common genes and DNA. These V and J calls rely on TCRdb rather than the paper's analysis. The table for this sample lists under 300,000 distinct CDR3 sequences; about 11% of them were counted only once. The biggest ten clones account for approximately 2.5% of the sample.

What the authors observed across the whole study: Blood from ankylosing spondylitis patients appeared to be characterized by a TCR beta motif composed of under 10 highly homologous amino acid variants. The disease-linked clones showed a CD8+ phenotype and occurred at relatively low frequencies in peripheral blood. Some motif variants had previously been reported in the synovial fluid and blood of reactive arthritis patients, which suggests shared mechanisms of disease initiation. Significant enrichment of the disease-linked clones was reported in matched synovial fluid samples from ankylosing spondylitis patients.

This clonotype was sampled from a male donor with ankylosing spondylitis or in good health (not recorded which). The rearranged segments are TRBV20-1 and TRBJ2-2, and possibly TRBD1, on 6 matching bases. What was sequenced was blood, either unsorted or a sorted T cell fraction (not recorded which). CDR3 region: CSARQGQGTGELFF. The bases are TGCAGTGCTAGGCAGGGGCAAGGCACCGGGGAGCTGTTTTTT.